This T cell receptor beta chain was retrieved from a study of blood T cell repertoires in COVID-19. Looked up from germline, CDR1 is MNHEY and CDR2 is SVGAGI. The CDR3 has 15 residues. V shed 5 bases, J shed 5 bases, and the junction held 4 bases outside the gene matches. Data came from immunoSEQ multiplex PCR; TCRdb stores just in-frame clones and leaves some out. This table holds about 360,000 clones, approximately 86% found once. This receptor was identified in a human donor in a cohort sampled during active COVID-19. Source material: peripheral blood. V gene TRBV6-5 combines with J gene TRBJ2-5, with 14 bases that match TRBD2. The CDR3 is CASSRLAGGPETQYF. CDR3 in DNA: TGTGCCAGCAGTAGACTAGCGGGAGGGCCCGAGACCCAGTACTTC.